Shown below are 26 T cell receptor beta chains from a single sample sequenced in a study of cytomegalovirus exposure and HLA in healthy donors. Libraries were prepared by immunoSEQ multiplex PCR; TCRdb keeps only in-frame clonotypes and omits some of them. The sample holds 200,000 to 300,000 clones; 86% are singletons and the top ten take around 1.2%. The sample was PBMCs. The receptors were sampled from a woman aged 25-40 years in good health and CMV-seropositive.

This chain connects TRBV5-1 to TRBJ1-2, with 8 bases fitting TRBD1. Germline values: CDR1 SGHRS, CDR2 YFSETQ. This CDR3 contains 14 residues. V shed 0 bases and J 3 bases; nucleotides not matched to a gene: 1. CDR3 in amino acids: CASSLEGQDYGYTF. In DNA, the CDR3 is TGCGCCAGCAGCTTGGAGGGACAGGACTATGGCTACACCTTC.

V gene TRBV5-1 combines with J gene TRBJ2-7; 13 nucleotides align to TRBD2. The V gene end was trimmed by 0 bases and the J gene end by 6 bases; junction bases not matched to a gene: 6. The germline V gene encodes CDR1 SGHRS and CDR2 YFSETQ. This CDR3 is 16 amino acids long. The CDR3 coding sequence is TGCGCCAGCAGCTTGGAGCCGAGGACTAGCGGGAGCGAGCAGTACTTC. Residues: CASSLEPRTSGSEQYF.

The chain recombines TRBV5-1 with TRBJ2-3, with TRBD2 as a possible D gene (6 bases). Germline-derived CDR1 and CDR2 are SGHRS and YFSETQ. This CDR3 region has 15 residues. The ends were cut back, 3 bases at V and 5 bases at J, with 16 bases in the middle. The CDR3 loop reads CASSSSLGSGDTQYF. The CDR3, as DNA: TGCGCCAGCAGCTCAAGCCTCGGGAGTGGAGATACGCAGTATTTT. The full variable domain, rest sourced from reference TRBV5-1 and TRBJ2-3, is KAGVTQTPRYLIKTRGQQVTLSCSPISGHRSVSWYQQTPGQGLQFLFEYFSETQRNKGNFPGRFSGRQFSNSRSEMNVSTLELGDSALYLCASSSSLGSGDTQYFGPGTRLTVL.

The chain joins TRBV19 to TRBJ2-3; D uncertain. The CDR3 has 13 amino acids. Germline V gene sequence: CDR1 LNHDA, CDR2 SQIVND (reference sequence). CDR3 protein: CAAAPSGTDTQYF. The DNA for the CDR3 is TGTGCAGCCGCACCTTCGGGCACAGATACGCAGTATTTT.

A remark on this clone: Distinct nucleotide sequences in the sample also encode this CDR3. V gene TRBV28 combines with J gene TRBJ1-5; D ambiguous. CDR1 is MDHEN and CDR2 is SYDVKM in the germline V gene. The CDR3 sequence is 13 residues long. The germline V and J ends were trimmed by 2 bases and 4 bases, with 6 bases remaining between them. CDR3 region: CASSLTENQPQHF. The DNA of the CDR3 is TGTGCCAGCAGTTTAACAGAAAATCAGCCCCAGCATTTT.

This clone has only one observation. CDR3 in DNA: TGTGCCAGCAGTGACAGGTTTAACTATGGCTACACCTTC. It translates to CASSDRFNYGYTF. The gene calls are TRBV6-1 and TRBJ1-2; D is ambiguous. V was cut by 3 bases and J by 1 base, with 6 bases left in between. Germline CDR1 is MNHNS and CDR2 is SASEGT. CDR3 length equals 13 residues.

To note about this clone: The sample carries other DNA sequences with the same CDR3. V is TRBV20-1 and J is TRBJ1-1; weak D call: TRBD1 (5 bases). The germline V gene encodes CDR1 DFQATT and CDR2 SNEGSKA (reference sequence). This CDR3 is 10 amino acids long. The V and J ends lost 4 bases and 10 bases respectively, with 10 bases between them. CDR3 DNA sequence: TGCAGTGCTACCCGCGGGGGAGCTTTCTTT. Amino acids: CSATRGGAFF.

This chain's CDR3 is CASGFLAGVNYEQYF. CDR3 nucleotide sequence: TGTGCTAGTGGTTTTCTAGCGGGAGTCAACTACGAGCAGTACTTC. This chain uses TRBV12-5 with TRBJ2-7; 10 bases agree with TRBD2. The CDR3 has 15 amino acids. CDR1 is LGHNT, CDR2 FRNRAP, per germline. J was trimmed by 3 bases and V by 3 bases; bases with no gene match: 5.

The V gene is TRBV7-2, the J gene TRBJ1-5; D is ambiguous. Germline V gives CDR1 SGHTA, CDR2 FQGNSA. The CDR3 consists of 12 residues. The ends were cut back, 11 bases at V and 2 bases at J, with 10 bases in the middle. The CDR3 sequence: CASRDGNQPQHF. In DNA, the CDR3 is TGTGCCTCTCGGGATGGCAATCAGCCCCAGCATTTT. Combining the CDR3 with reference TRBV7-2 and TRBJ1-5 gives the whole variable domain GAGVSQSPSNKVTEKGKDVELRCDPISGHTALYWYRQSLGQGLEFLIYFQGNSAPDKSGLPSDRFSAERTGGSVSTLTIQRTQQEDSAVYLCASRDGNQPQHFGDGTRLSIL.

The V call is TRBV27, the J call TRBJ2-2; 12 nucleotides line up with TRBD2. V was clipped by 7 bases and J by 0 bases; unmatched bases: 12. CDR1 MNHEY and CDR2 SMNVEV come from the germline V gene (reference sequence). This CDR3 is built from 19 residues. DNA of the CDR3: TGTGCCAGCACAGATCTAGCGGGAGGGCCGGGGGCGAACACCGGGGAGCTGTTTTTT. Its protein is CASTDLAGGPGANTGELFF.

The rearrangement links TRBV6-1 to TRBJ2-7, with 8 bases lining up with TRBD1. This CDR3 spans 14 amino acids. Germline V gene sequence: CDR1 MNHNS, CDR2 SASEGT. The V and J ends lost 4 bases and 3 bases, in that order; junction bases with no gene match: 5. The CDR3 coding sequence is TGTGCCAGCAGTGGGTTAGGACAGGGCTACGAGCAGTACTTC. It specifies CASSGLGQGYEQYF.

The chain recombines TRBV5-4 with TRBJ2-2, with D tentatively TRBD1 (6 bases). Germline-derived CDR1 and CDR2 are SGHNT and YYREEE (reference sequence). V was clipped by 4 bases and J by 2 bases, with 12 bases between them. This CDR3 has 15 residues. CDR3 in amino acids: CASSTGHLNTGELFF. CDR3 in DNA: TGTGCCAGCAGCACGGGACACCTCAACACCGGGGAGCTGTTTTTT.

This sequence joins TRBV29-1 and TRBJ1-2, with TRBD1 matching over 9 bases. Germline CDR1 reads SQVTM; CDR2 reads ANQGSEA. This CDR3 has 11 residues. The V and J ends lost 7 bases and 8 bases, in that order; junction bases with no gene match: 5. The CDR3 spells CSDRTGAGYTF. CDR3 coding DNA: TGCAGCGATAGGACAGGGGCGGGCTACACCTTC.

The V and J genes are TRBV6-4 and TRBJ2-1; 8 bases fit TRBD2. Trimming at V came to 0 bases and at J to 9 bases, leaving 7 bases not matched to a gene. The V gene's germline CDR1 is MRHNA and CDR2 SNTAGT. This CDR3 is built from 15 residues. Here the CDR3 DNA reads TGTGCCAGCAGTGACTCTCCTGGGACTAGTTCTGAGCAGTTCTTC. This sequence encodes CASSDSPGTSSEQFF.

The chain carries TRBV7-8 and TRBJ2-1, with TRBD2 as a possible D gene (5 bases). The CDR3 runs to 13 residues. V lost 4 bases to trimming and J lost 9 bases, with 13 bases between them. Germline-derived CDR1 and CDR2 are SGHVS and FQNEAQ. CDR3 sequence (DNA): TGTGCCAGCAGCTACCAGCGGAGCATTGAGCAGTTCTTC. Encoded protein: CASSYQRSIEQFF.

The V gene is TRBV10-3, the J gene TRBJ1-1; 7 bases are shared with TRBD1. This CDR3 has 14 residues. Germline V lookup: CDR1 ENHRY, CDR2 SYGVKD. After removal of 6 bases from V and 4 bases from J, the junction contained 8 bases not matched to a gene. CDR3 bases: TGTGCCATCAGGAGGGGGCTAAGTAGCACTGAAGCTTTCTTT. Residues: CAIRRGLSSTEAFF.

The chain is built from TRBV10-3 and TRBJ1-1, with TRBD1 matching over 7 bases. The ends lost 7 bases at V and 1 base at J; junction bases unmatched: 6. The CDR3 length is 14 residues. Germline V gives CDR1 ENHRY, CDR2 SYGVKD. CDR3: CAIKDRSRNTEAFF. CDR3 DNA sequence: TGTGCCATCAAGGACAGGTCGAGGAACACTGAAGCTTTCTTT.

This clone was picked up one time. The chain is built from TRBV5-4 and TRBJ2-7; 7 bases agree with TRBD1. This CDR3 has 14 amino acids. Looked up from germline, CDR1 is SGHNT and CDR2 is YYREEE (reference sequence). Trimming removed 4 bases from V and 3 bases from J; junction bases left unmatched: 7. The CDR3 spells CASSTGQENYEQYF. CDR3 DNA: TGTGCCAGCAGCACTGGACAGGAGAACTACGAGCAGTACTTC.

This clone showed up just once. The chain combines TRBV28 with TRBJ2-7; 12 bases match TRBD2. The CDR3 has 16 amino acids. The V gene end was trimmed by 5 bases and the J gene end by 2 bases; junction bases not matched to a gene: 7. CDR1 MDHEN and CDR2 SYDVKM come from the germline V gene. CDR3 residues: CASSDGLAGLPYEQYF. The CDR3 region has the DNA TGTGCCAGCAGTGACGGACTAGCGGGGTTACCCTACGAGCAGTACTTC.

V is TRBV19 and J is TRBJ1-1; tentative D call: TRBD1 (6 bases). Germline V gene sequence: CDR1 LNHDA, CDR2 SQIVND (reference sequence). CDR3 length equals 17 residues. V was clipped by 3 bases and J by 1 base, with 18 bases between them. The CDR3 DNA reads as TGTGCCAGTAGTATTACCCCCCGGGACATATGGAACACTGAAGCTTTCTTT. It specifies CASSITPRDIWNTEAFF.

The gene calls are TRBV5-1 and TRBJ2-3, with 11 bases identical to TRBD2. With V trimmed by 1 base and J by 5 bases, 6 bases remained unmatched. The CDR3 runs to 16 residues. Germline loops: CDR1 SGHRS, CDR2 YFSETQ. The CDR3 loop is CASSLTSGGGVDTQYF. The CDR3 nucleotides are TGCGCCAGCAGCTTGACTAGCGGGGGAGGAGTAGATACGCAGTATTTT.

The chain combines TRBV9 with TRBJ2-7; TRBD2 aligns across 10 bases. V dropped 0 bases and J dropped 3; count of bases not matched to a gene: 3. This CDR3 comprises 15 residues. The germline V gene has CDR1 SGDLS and CDR2 YYNGEE. The CDR3 reads CASSVDTSGIYEQYF. DNA for the CDR3: TGTGCCAGCAGCGTAGATACTAGCGGGATCTACGAGCAGTACTTC.

This clone was counted only a few times. Other DNA sequences in the sample encode the same CDR3. The gene calls are TRBV4-2 and TRBJ2-7, with 8 nucleotides matching TRBD2. Trimming took 1 base from V and 3 from J; bases not matched to a gene: 5. Germline CDR1 reads LGHNA; CDR2 reads YNFKEQ. The CDR3 consists of 15 residues. CDR3: CASSQGLAGNYEQYF. In DNA form, the CDR3 reads TGTGCCAGCAGCCAAGGGTTAGCGGGAAACTACGAGCAGTACTTC.

The V and J genes are TRBV6-5 and TRBJ1-1, with D maybe TRBD1 (5 bases). CDR1 is MNHEY and CDR2 is SVGAGI in the germline V gene. This CDR3 is 15 amino acids long. Trimming stripped 5 bases from V and 4 bases from J, with 17 bases between. The CDR3 DNA is TGTGCCAGCAGTCGGTTTTCAGGGTTGTCCACTGAAGCTTTCTTT. Translation: CASSRFSGLSTEAFF.

J is TRBJ1-1 and V is TRBV18, with 7 bases fitting TRBD1. CDR1 is KGHSH, CDR2 LQKENI, per germline. There are 14 residues in the CDR3. J lost 6 bases, V lost 6 bases, and 10 bases had no gene match. CDR3 nucleotides: TGTGCCAGCTCCCAGTCCCAGGGGGGCCCTGAAGCTTTCTTT. Its translation is CASSQSQGGPEAFF. The full variable domain, rest sourced from reference TRBV18 and TRBJ1-1, is NAGVMQNPRHLVRRRGQEARLRCSPMKGHSHVYWYRQLPEEGLKFMVYLQKENIIDESGMPKERFSAEFPKEGPSILRIQQVVRGDSAAYFCASSQSQGGPEAFFGQGTRLTVV.

The chain carries TRBV10-1 and TRBJ2-2; TRBD2 matches 8 bases. The junction had 5 bases not matched to a gene; V was cut back by 7 bases and J by 4 bases. Germline assignment: CDR1 WNHNN and CDR2 SYGVQD (reference sequence). This CDR3 region has 14 residues. Written as DNA, the CDR3 is TGCGCCAGCACGCCTGCGGGAGGCACCGGGGAGCTGTTTTTT. Translation: CASTPAGGTGELFF.